The 17 T cell receptor beta chains below all came from one sample that was sequenced in a study of beta chain features in type 1 diabetes. Expressed TCRB transcripts were sequenced because the entire RNA isolate underwent reverse transcription. The data were produced by immunoSEQ multiplex PCR, yet TCRdb's version contains in-frame clones alone and is incomplete. The sample includes some 300,000 clones, around 7.8% of them seen just once. Specimen: central memory CD4+ T cells from blood. These TCRs come from a woman aged 18-29 years in good health.

This clone was counted ten times or more. The V and J genes are TRBV14 and TRBJ1-1; weak D call: TRBD1 (6 bases). Germline V gene data show CDR1 as SGHDN and CDR2 as FVKESK. The CDR3 totals 14 residues. V was trimmed by 1 base and J by 6 bases, leaving 12 bases between them. CDR3 region: CASSQATGSPEAFF. Here the CDR3 DNA reads TGTGCCAGCAGCCAAGCGACAGGTAGTCCTGAAGCTTTCTTT. Full variable domain (remainder filled in from reference TRBV14 and TRBJ1-1): EAGVTQFPSHSVIEKGQTVTLRCDPISGHDNLYWYRRVMGKEIKFLLHFVKESKQDESGMPNNRFLAERTGGTYSTLKVQPAELEDSGVYFCASSQATGSPEAFFGQGTRLTVV.

This clone was recorded a few times. The chain is built from TRBV7-9 and TRBJ2-1; no firm D call. CDR1 SEHNR and CDR2 FQNEAQ come from the germline V gene (reference sequence). Trimming left V 4 bases short and J 8 bases short, with 12 bases between. There are 13 residues in the CDR3. The DNA of the CDR3 is TGTGCCAGCAGCTCCATCACGGTGGATGAGCAGTTCTTC. Residues: CASSSITVDEQFF. Full variable domain (missing parts from reference TRBV7-9 and TRBJ2-1): DTGVSQNPRHKITKRGQNVTFRCDPISEHNRLYWYRQTLGQGPEFLTYFQNEAQLEKSRLLSDRFSAERPKGSFSTLEIQRTEQGDSAMYLCASSSITVDEQFFGPGTRLTVL.

This clone was seen many times. This rearrangement joins TRBV7-9 to TRBJ2-1, with D tentatively TRBD1 or TRBD2 (6 bases each). The CDR3 is 13 amino acids. Germline V CDR1 and CDR2: SEHNR, FQNEAQ (reference sequence). The ends were cut back, 5 bases at V and 9 bases at J, with 14 bases in the middle. The CDR3 bases are TGTGCCAGCAGCGCTCCTGGGGGGCTTGAGCAGTTCTTC. Residues: CASSAPGGLEQFF.

CDR3 in amino acids: CASSPAGTRLSYNEQFF. CDR3 DNA sequence: TGTGCCAGCTCACCGGCCGGGACTCGACTCTCCTACAATGAGCAGTTCTTC. V usage is TRBV18 and J usage is TRBJ2-1, with D tentatively TRBD2 (6 bases). The CDR3 runs 17 residues. Germline CDR1 and CDR2: KGHSH and LQKENI. Deletions cut 3 bases from V and 0 bases from J, with 15 bases between.

This clone occurred a few times. The rearrangement links TRBV29-1 to TRBJ2-5, with D tentatively TRBD2 (5 bases). V was clipped by 5 bases and J by 1 base, with 8 bases between them. Germline CDR1 is SQVTM and CDR2 is ANQGSEA. The CDR3 length is 12 residues. The DNA for the CDR3 is TGCAGCGTTTCGGGGTTCCAAGAGACCCAGTACTTC. Translated: CSVSGFQETQYF.

The V and J genes are TRBV7-2 and TRBJ1-3; D unclear. The CDR3 runs 13 residues. Between the trimmed V and J ends, which lost 1 base and 4 bases, there was a span of 5 bases. CDR1 SGHTA and CDR2 FQGNSA come from the germline V gene. The CDR3 here is CASSLVEGNTIYF. The CDR3 DNA sequence: TGTGCCAGCAGCTTAGTAGAAGGAAACACCATATATTTT.

The CDR3 DNA is TGTGCCAGCAGGCGGGACATCAATCAGCCCCAGCATTTT. Translating gives CASRRDINQPQHF. The chain employs TRBV6-6 and TRBJ1-5, with D perhaps TRBD1 (6 bases). Looked up from germline, CDR1 is MNHNY and CDR2 is SVGAGI (reference sequence). The CDR3 runs 13 residues. Between the trimmed V and J ends, which lost 6 bases and 3 bases, there was a span of 9 bases.

The chain has TRBV7-2 and TRBJ2-5; D call uncertain. V was cut by 4 bases and J by 4 bases, with 10 bases left in between. CDR3 size: 13 residues. The germline V gene has CDR1 SGHTA and CDR2 FQGNSA. The CDR3: CASSSNPGETQYF. Here the CDR3 DNA reads TGTGCCAGCAGCTCGAACCCAGGAGAGACCCAGTACTTC. The variable domain in full, with the rest retrieved from reference TRBV7-2 and TRBJ2-5, is GAGVSQSPSNKVTEKGKDVELRCDPISGHTALYWYRQSLGQGLEFLIYFQGNSAPDKSGLPSDRFSAERTGGSVSTLTIQRTQQEDSAVYLCASSSNPGETQYFGPGTRLLVL.

As to this clone: A much larger clone differs by one base, so this may be a read error. This specimen includes other DNA sequences encoding the same CDR3. The chain uses TRBV7-2 and TRBJ2-6; D may be TRBD2 (6 bases). CDR3 length: 15 amino acids. CDR1 and CDR2 from the germline V gene are SGHTA and FQGNSA. Trimming pared 3 bases from V and 0 bases from J, leaving 6 bases between. CDR3 nucleotide sequence: TGTGCCAGCAGCTTCGGGAGCTCTGGGGCCAACGTCCTGACTTTC. Its protein is CASSFGSSGANVLTF.

The J gene is TRBJ2-1, the V gene TRBV6-5, with 8 bases fitting TRBD2. The CDR3 loop spans 15 amino acids. Per the germline V gene, CDR1 is MNHEY and CDR2 is SVGAGI. The J segment lost 4 bases and the V segment lost 6 bases, leaving 8 bases of the junction unmatched. CDR3 residues: CASSPRSGGYNEQFF. The CDR3 nucleotides are TGTGCCAGCAGCCCGAGGAGCGGGGGATACAATGAGCAGTTCTTC.

This clone was counted a few times. The chain employs TRBV7-9 and TRBJ1-5, with D unclear. This CDR3 comprises 16 residues. Between the trimmed V and J ends, which lost 1 base and 5 bases, there was a span of 15 bases. Germline CDR1 and CDR2: SEHNR and FQNEAQ (reference sequence). CDR3 sequence: CASSLGVASNYQPQHF. DNA of the CDR3: TGTGCCAGCAGCTTAGGAGTGGCCTCCAACTATCAGCCCCAGCATTTT. Based on the CDR3 plus reference TRBV7-9 and TRBJ1-5, the full variable domain is DTGVSQNPRHKITKRGQNVTFRCDPISEHNRLYWYRQTLGQGPEFLTYFQNEAQLEKSRLLSDRFSAERPKGSFSTLEIQRTEQGDSAMYLCASSLGVASNYQPQHFGDGTRLSIL.

V is TRBV7-3 and J is TRBJ1-1; TRBD1 matches 8 bases. This CDR3 has 16 residues. J gave up 4 bases and V 1 base, and 8 bases lay outside the gene matches. CDR1 and CDR2 from the germline V gene are SGHTA and FQGTGA. This CDR3 is CASSLRPGGDITEAFF. In DNA form, the CDR3 reads TGTGCCAGCAGCTTAAGGCCAGGGGGCGATATCACTGAAGCTTTCTTT.

This clone was picked up many times. The chain uses TRBV13 and TRBJ2-1, with D uncertain. The ends were cut back, 3 bases at V and 0 bases at J, with 6 bases in the middle. Germline V gives CDR1 PRHDT, CDR2 FYEKMQ (reference sequence). CDR3 length: 14 amino acids. CDR3 sequence reads: CASSLRSSYNEQFF. In DNA, the CDR3 is TGTGCCAGCAGCTTGAGGAGCTCCTACAATGAGCAGTTCTTC. Complete variable domain (other parts from reference TRBV13 and TRBJ2-1): AAGVIQSPRHLIKEKRETATLKCYPIPRHDTVYWYQQGPGQDPQFLISFYEKMQSDKGSIPDRFSAQQFSDYHSELNMSSLELGDSALYFCASSLRSSYNEQFFGPGTRLTVL.

This clone was seen a few times. The V call is TRBV6-6, the J call TRBJ1-2; D unclear. The germline V and J ends were trimmed by 2 bases and 7 bases, with 11 bases remaining between them. Germline V lookup: CDR1 MNHNY, CDR2 SVGAGI (reference sequence). The CDR3 loop spans 13 amino acids. Written as DNA, the CDR3 is TGTGCCAGCAGTTACGCGTCTCTGGGTGGCTACACCTTC. Its translation is CASSYASLGGYTF.

With respect to this clone: The same CDR3 arises from other DNA sequences in this sample as well. The V call is TRBV19, the J call TRBJ2-5; possible D gene TRBD2, 5 bases. Germline V lookup: CDR1 LNHDA, CDR2 SQIVND (reference sequence). Trimming removed 6 bases at V and 4 bases at J, with 9 bases between. The CDR3 runs 12 residues. Written as DNA, the CDR3 is TGTGCCAGTAGAAAAGGAGGAGAGACCCAGTACTTC. It is translated as CASRKGGETQYF. The full variable domain, with the rest looked up from reference TRBV19 and TRBJ2-5, is DGGITQSPKYLFRKEGQNVTLSCEQNLNHDAMYWYRQDPGQGLRLIYYSQIVNDFQKGDIAEGYSVSREKKESFPLTVTSAQKNPTAFYLCASRKGGETQYFGPGTRLLVL.

This clone was recorded a few times. The J gene is TRBJ2-6, the V gene TRBV6-6, with unresolved D. This CDR3 has 13 residues. Trimming shortened V by 4 bases and J by 2 bases, and 3 bases separated the two germline ends. Germline V gives CDR1 MNHNY, CDR2 SVGAGI (reference sequence). CDR3: CASSLAGANVLTF. The CDR3 DNA reads TGTGCCAGCAGTTTAGCTGGGGCCAACGTCCTGACTTTC.

CDR3: CASSVDSGGSDTQYF. DNA of the CDR3: TGTGCCAGCAGCGTAGATAGCGGGGGCTCAGATACGCAGTATTTT. This rearrangement joins TRBV9 to TRBJ2-3; TRBD2 matches at 9 bases. The CDR3 loop spans 15 amino acids. Looked up from germline, CDR1 is SGDLS and CDR2 is YYNGEE. Losses at the gene ends were 0 bases for V and 4 bases for J; bases not matched to a gene: 3.